These 15 T cell receptor beta chains originate from one sample sequenced in a study of siplizumab effects on memory and regulatory T cells. Clones were sequenced by immunoSEQ multiplex PCR, and TCRdb holds only the in-frame ones, with some missing. The sample records about 110,000 clones, around 90% being singletons. Specimen: CD4+ T cells sorted from blood. Receptors originate from a human donor in good health.

V and J are TRBV28 and TRBJ1-1, with a weak D call TRBD1 (6 bases). Germline assignment: CDR1 MDHEN and CDR2 SYDVKM. Trimming stripped 7 bases from V and 1 base from J, with 13 bases between. There are 14 residues in the CDR3. The CDR3 nucleotides read TGTGCCAGCATCGAGGGGGGCCCGAACACTGAAGCTTTCTTT. It codes for CASIEGGPNTEAFF.

This clone has just one count. The chain has TRBV13 and TRBJ2-7; 11 nucleotides agree with TRBD1. CDR1 is PRHDT, CDR2 FYEKMQ, per germline (reference sequence). This CDR3 spans 16 amino acids. V was pared by 4 bases and J by 0 bases, with 5 bases of the junction left unmatched. CDR3 in amino acids: CASSWTGGRSSYEQYF. In nucleotides, the CDR3 is TGTGCCAGCAGCTGGACAGGGGGCAGGAGCTCCTACGAGCAGTACTTC.

As concerns this clone: The identical CDR3 is also encoded by other nucleotide sequences in the sample. The chain recombines TRBV12-5 with TRBJ2-1, with D possibly being TRBD1 (6 bases). The CDR3 has 15 residues. Looked up from germline, CDR1 is LGHNT and CDR2 is FRNRAP. V was cut by 0 bases and J by 2 bases, with 8 bases left in between. CDR3 nucleotides: TGTGCTAGTGGTTTGGTACAGGGTCCCTACAATGAGCAGTTCTTC. Protein: CASGLVQGPYNEQFF.

V gene TRBV29-1 combines with J gene TRBJ1-2, with D perhaps TRBD1 (6 bases). Germline V gives CDR1 SQVTM, CDR2 ANQGSEA. V was trimmed by 4 bases and J by 5 bases, leaving 11 bases between them. This CDR3 contains 12 residues. The CDR3 sequence is CSVATGKYGYTF. The CDR3 nucleotides are TGCAGCGTTGCCACAGGGAAATATGGCTACACCTTC.

The chain carries TRBV27 and TRBJ1-1; possible D gene TRBD1, 5 bases. V shed 6 bases and J shed 4 bases, with 9 bases lying between them. The CDR3 length is 12 residues. CDR1 and CDR2 (germline): MNHEY, SMNVEV (reference sequence). CDR3 loop: CASRTGRTEAFF. CDR3 in DNA: TGTGCCAGCAGAACAGGTCGCACTGAAGCTTTCTTT.

The genes are TRBV11-3 and TRBJ2-1, with 11 bases that match TRBD2. The length of the CDR3 is 15 residues. Trimming at V came to 2 bases and at J to 6 bases, leaving 3 bases not matched to a gene. Looked up from germline, CDR1 is SGHNT and CDR2 is YENEEA. CDR3 amino acids: CASSLQGLAANEQFF. CDR3 in DNA: TGTGCCAGCAGCTTACAGGGACTAGCGGCCAATGAGCAGTTCTTC.

The rearrangement links TRBV25-1 to TRBJ2-1; TRBD2 aligns across 11 bases. This CDR3 contains 16 residues. After removal of 4 bases from V and 5 bases from J, the junction contained 7 bases not matched to a gene. The germline CDR1 and CDR2 sequences are MGHDK and SYGVNS. The CDR3 DNA reads TGTGCCAGCAGTGGTAGACTAGCGGGGAATGACAATGAGCAGTTCTTC. Its translation: CASSGRLAGNDNEQFF. Full variable domain (outside the CDR3, taken from reference TRBV25-1 and TRBJ2-1): EADIYQTPRYLVIGTGKKITLECSQTMGHDKMYWYQQDPGMELHLIHYSYGVNSTEKGDLSSESTVSRIRTEHFPLTLESARPSHTSQYLCASSGRLAGNDNEQFFGPGTRLTVL.

The J gene is TRBJ1-2, the V gene TRBV5-1; tentative D call: TRBD1 (5 bases). Germline CDR1 reads SGHRS; CDR2 reads YFSETQ. This CDR3 spans 16 amino acids. V lost 1 base to trimming and J lost 8 bases, with 21 bases between them. The CDR3 DNA reads TGCGCCAGCAGCTTGCTTGGTATTCAGGCGGCAGGGGGCTACACCTTC. Its translation: CASSLLGIQAAGGYTF.

The gene calls are TRBV2 and TRBJ2-5; D unresolved. From germline, CDR1 is SNHLY and CDR2 FYNNEI. The CDR3 sequence is 10 residues long. With 8 bases removed from V and 5 bases from J, the gap between germline ends came to 6 bases. The CDR3 loop is CASRTETQYF. The CDR3 nucleotides read TGTGCCAGCCGGACGGAGACCCAGTACTTC.

The V gene is TRBV6-5, the J gene TRBJ2-3; a weak D match, TRBD2 (6 bases). The CDR3 runs to 12 residues. Germline V lookup: CDR1 MNHEY, CDR2 SVGAGI. Trimming left V 6 bases short and J 7 bases short, with 11 bases between. CDR3 in DNA: TGTGCCAGCAGGGAGGGCCGAAATACGCAGTATTTT. Its protein is CASREGRNTQYF.

The chain has TRBV19 and TRBJ1-1, with D maybe TRBD1 (5 bases). Between the trimmed V and J ends, which lost 3 bases and 0 bases, there was a span of 11 bases. The CDR3 covers 15 residues. Germline-derived CDR1 and CDR2 are LNHDA and SQIVND (reference sequence). The CDR3 sequence: CASSMLGQMNTEAFF. CDR3 DNA: TGTGCCAGTAGTATGTTAGGACAAATGAACACTGAAGCTTTCTTT.

This clone was seen once. This chain links TRBV11-2 with TRBJ1-4, with D possibly matching TRBD1 (5 bases). The CDR3 is made up of 16 amino acids. The V gene's germline CDR1 is SGHAT and CDR2 FQNNGV. V was pared by 5 bases and J by 5 bases, with 18 bases between. The DNA of the CDR3 is TGTGCCAGCAGCGCGCTACGAGGATGGGGGAATGAAAAACTGTTTTTT. The encoded protein is CASSALRGWGNEKLFF.

This chain joins TRBV6-1 and TRBJ1-5; 7 bases agree with TRBD1. Germline lookup yields CDR1 MNHNS and CDR2 SASEGT. The CDR3 is 16 amino acids. J lost 7 bases, V lost 2 bases, and 11 bases had no gene match. The CDR3 DNA reads TGTGCCAGCAGTGAACTAACAGGGGTCAGCCCGCAGCCCCAGCATTTT. Its protein product is CASSELTGVSPQPQHF.

V and J are TRBV6-1 and TRBJ2-3; no definite D call. Trimming took off 7 bases at V and 2 bases at J, with 10 bases between the two ends. CDR1 and CDR2 from the germline V gene are MNHNS and SASEGT. The CDR3 sequence is 13 residues long. CDR3 sequence reads: CASIKGTTDTQYF. CDR3 nucleotide sequence: TGTGCCAGCATAAAGGGAACCACAGATACGCAGTATTTT.

This chain joins TRBV7-2 and TRBJ2-5; D gene ambiguous. V was pared by 8 bases and J by 3 bases, with 13 bases between. CDR3 size: 13 residues. In germline, CDR1 is SGHTA, CDR2 FQGNSA. The CDR3 region has the DNA TGTGCCAGCGGTCTTGCCCGAAAAGAGACCCAGTACTTC. Its protein product is CASGLARKETQYF.